One and the same sample provided the 30 T cell receptor beta chains below, sequenced in a study of early T cells in non-severe SARS-CoV-2 infection. TCRdb re-derived calls from the 5' RACE reads in MiXCR, one entry per CDR3 protein. This repertoire shows tens of thousands of distinct CDR3 sequences, approximately 9.9% found once; its top ten account for around 21%. The sequenced sample was whole blood. All receptors derive from an adult who was a healthcare worker with PCR-confirmed SARS-CoV-2 infection or an uninfected control (not recorded which).

This clonotype was seen more than once but under ten times. This rearrangement joins TRBV20-1 to TRBJ2-3, with 8 bases identical to TRBD2. With V trimmed by 5 bases and J by 6 bases, 10 bases remained unmatched. From germline, CDR1 is DFQATT and CDR2 SNEGSKA (reference sequence). The CDR3 loop spans 14 amino acids. This CDR3 is CSAVLAGEGDTQYF. DNA of the CDR3: TGCAGTGCTGTTCTAGCGGGCGAGGGGGATACGCAGTATTTT.

V gene TRBV6-5 combines with J gene TRBJ1-1; no firm D call. CDR1 is MNHEY, CDR2 SVGAGI, per germline. V was shortened by 7 bases and J by 5 bases, with 14 bases between the two germline ends. CDR3 size: 13 residues. The CDR3 region has the DNA TGTGCCAGCACCCTGGACCTGGGGACTGAAGCTTTCTTT. Residues: CASTLDLGTEAFF.

Here the CDR3 DNA reads TGTGCCAGCAGTGGACAGGGAACCGGGGAGCTGTTTTTT. The encoded protein is CASSGQGTGELFF. This chain uses TRBV2 with TRBJ2-2; TRBD1 aligns across 7 bases. The CDR3 is 13 amino acids. Germline V gene lookup returns CDR1 SNHLY and CDR2 FYNNEI. Germline trimming cut 4 bases from V and 5 bases from J; bases unmatched to any gene: 1.

This clonotype was seen ten or more times. The chain has TRBV7-9 and TRBJ2-2; no reliable D call. CDR3 size: 15 residues. The germline V gene has CDR1 SEHNR and CDR2 FQNEAQ (reference sequence). Trimming took off 8 bases at V and 4 bases at J, with 17 bases between the two ends. In DNA, the CDR3 is TGTGCCAGCTCCCGGGCGGCCCTGAGCACCGGGGAGCTGTTTTTT. It codes for CASSRAALSTGELFF. The full variable domain, with the rest looked up from reference TRBV7-9 and TRBJ2-2, is DTGVSQNPRHKITKRGQNVTFRCDPISEHNRLYWYRQTLGQGPEFLTYFQNEAQLEKSRLLSDRFSAERPKGSFSTLEIQRTEQGDSAMYLCASSRAALSTGELFFGEGSRLTVL.

The table lists this clonotype with many counts. The DNA for the CDR3 is TGTGCCAGCAGCCAAGATAACAGATACAATCAGCCCCAGCATTTT. As protein: CASSQDNRYNQPQHF. The chain carries TRBV3-1 and TRBJ1-5; D remains unclear. V was trimmed by 0 bases and J by 3 bases, leaving 9 bases between them. Germline values: CDR1 LGHDT, CDR2 YNNKEL (reference sequence). The CDR3 consists of 15 residues. The full variable domain, its missing parts supplied by reference TRBV3-1 and TRBJ1-5, is DTAVSQTPKYLVTQMGNDKSIKCEQNLGHDTMYWYKQDSKKFLKIMFSYNNKELIINETVPNRFSPKSPDKAHLNLHINSLELGDSAVYFCASSQDNRYNQPQHFGDGTRLSIL.

This rearrangement joins TRBV27 to TRBJ2-3; 7 nucleotides align to TRBD2. The V and J ends lost 4 bases and 5 bases, in that order; junction bases with no gene match: 9. Germline V gene sequence: CDR1 MNHEY, CDR2 SMNVEV (reference sequence). There are 15 residues in the CDR3. The CDR3 nucleotides are TGTGCCAGCAGTTCTGGGACTACCCGGGGAGATACGCAGTATTTT. It codes for CASSSGTTRGDTQYF.

The chain couples TRBV2 to TRBJ2-7; TRBD1 agrees at 7 bases. Germline V gene data show CDR1 as SNHLY and CDR2 as FYNNEI. The CDR3 has 14 amino acids. The J segment lost 0 bases and the V segment lost 3 bases, leaving 2 bases of the junction unmatched. In DNA, the CDR3 is TGTGCCAGCAGTGAGGGGACAGACTCCTACGAGCAGTACTTC. It translates to CASSEGTDSYEQYF.

The rearrangement uses TRBV6-5 and TRBJ1-4, with D possibly matching TRBD1 (5 bases). The CDR3 is 13 amino acids. V gave up 0 bases and J gave up 9 bases, with 8 bases separating them. Per the germline V gene, CDR1 is MNHEY and CDR2 is SVGAGI. The CDR3 reads CASSYSKGQKLFF. The CDR3 DNA sequence: TGTGCCAGCAGTTACTCAAAGGGGCAAAAACTGTTTTTT.

V gene TRBV5-1 combines with J gene TRBJ2-5, with 7 bases aligning to TRBD1. Germline V gene lookup returns CDR1 SGHRS and CDR2 YFSETQ. CDR3 length equals 13 residues. The trim removed 6 bases at V and 5 bases at J, leaving 7 bases unmatched. CDR3 coding DNA: TGCGCCAGCAATCGTGACAGGGAGGAGACCCAGTACTTC. Its translation is CASNRDREETQYF.

This clonotype appeared a few times. At one end the junction does not follow the germline gene, possibly because of a read error. The V and J genes are TRBV7-9 and TRBJ1-1, with TRBD1 as a possible D gene (6 bases). This CDR3 has 12 amino acids. The V gene's germline CDR1 is SEHNR and CDR2 FQNEAQ (reference sequence). CDR3 region: CASSSQGIEVFF. The CDR3 bases are TGTGCCAGCAGCTCACAGGGTATTGAAGTTTTCTTT.

This clonotype was observed many times. The CDR3 here is CASSLGGLAENIQYF. CDR3 coding DNA: TGTGCCAGCAGCTTGGGGGGACTAGCGGAAAACATTCAGTACTTC. V and J are TRBV5-4 and TRBJ2-4, with 11 bases lining up with TRBD2. The J segment lost 5 bases and the V segment lost 0 bases, leaving 1 base of the junction unmatched. The germline CDR1 and CDR2 sequences are SGHNT and YYREEE (reference sequence). There are 15 residues in the CDR3. Full variable domain (missing parts from reference TRBV5-4 and TRBJ2-4): ETGVTQSPTHLIKTRGQQVTLRCSSQSGHNTVSWYQQALGQGPQFIFQYYREEENGRGNFPPRFSGLQFPNYSSELNVNALELDDSALYLCASSLGGLAENIQYFGAGTRLSVL.

A few counts support this clonotype. V gene TRBV19 combines with J gene TRBJ1-1; the match to TRBD1 covers 8 bases. CDR3 length: 14 amino acids. CDR1 and CDR2 from the germline V gene are LNHDA and SQIVND (reference sequence). J gave up 6 bases and V 4 bases, and 7 bases lay outside the gene matches. Written as DNA, the CDR3 is TGTGCCAGTAGTACCCAGGGGGCCCTCCCTGAAGCTTTCTTT. Translated: CASSTQGALPEAFF.

The table lists this clonotype with many counts. This chain connects TRBV6-2 or TRBV6-3 to TRBJ2-7; D gene unclear. The CDR3 is made up of 14 amino acids. Germline CDR1 MNHEY, CDR2 SVGEGT. V was cut by 6 bases and J by 0 bases, with 12 bases left in between. CDR3 loop: CASRDLPPSYEQYF. The DNA of the CDR3 is TGTGCCAGCAGAGACCTTCCTCCCTCCTACGAGCAGTACTTC.

This clonotype was recorded many times. The genes are TRBV12-5 and TRBJ2-7; D may be TRBD1 (6 bases). The length of the CDR3 is 11 residues. Germline CDR1 is LGHNT and CDR2 is FRNRAP. The V and J ends lost 5 bases and 7 bases respectively, with 9 bases between them. CDR3 nucleotides: TGTGCTAGTGGTACGCAGGGGGAGCAGTACTTC. This codes for CASGTQGEQYF.

This clonotype counts as medium-sized. The chain is built from TRBV15 and TRBJ2-1, with D uncertain. This CDR3 region has 13 residues. Germline lookup yields CDR1 LNHNV and CDR2 YYDKDF (reference sequence). Trimming took off 6 bases at V and 8 bases at J, with 14 bases between the two ends. CDR3 region: CATRENPGDEQFF. For the CDR3, the DNA is TGTGCCACCAGAGAGAACCCGGGCGATGAGCAGTTCTTC.

The sample holds a few counts of this clonotype. This chain links TRBV30 with TRBJ2-4, with 9 bases matching TRBD1. From germline, CDR1 is GTSNPN and CDR2 SVGIG (reference sequence). This CDR3 is built from 13 residues. V shed 3 bases, J shed 9 bases, and the junction held 6 bases outside the gene matches. CDR3 amino acids: CAWRAGQGFIQYF. CDR3 bases: TGTGCCTGGAGAGCGGGACAGGGCTTCATTCAGTACTTC.

Ten or more counts support this clonotype. The V gene is TRBV12-3 or TRBV12-4, the J gene TRBJ2-3, with 14 bases lining up with TRBD2. There are 15 residues in the CDR3. V shed 6 bases and J 4 bases; nucleotides not matched to a gene: 3. CDR3 DNA: TGTGCCAGCAGGACTAGCGGGGGGGCCTCAGATACGCAGTATTTT. It yields the protein CASRTSGGASDTQYF.

The V gene is TRBV30, the J gene TRBJ2-2; D is uncertain. Germline V lookup: CDR1 GTSNPN, CDR2 SVGIG (reference sequence). This CDR3 has 18 amino acids. V lost 4 bases and J lost 3, with 24 bases in between. The CDR3 DNA reads TGTGCCTGGAATACCGCCTACCGGGCCCCCGAGGACACCGGGGAGCTGTTTTTT. It codes for CAWNTAYRAPEDTGELFF.

This clonotype was observed a few times. V usage is TRBV24-1 and J usage is TRBJ1-1; D is unresolved. CDR1 KGHDR and CDR2 SFDVKD come from the germline V gene. CDR3 length equals 11 residues. Trimming shortened V by 4 bases and J by 10 bases, and 9 bases separated the two germline ends. DNA of the CDR3: TGTGCCACCAGTGACGGGCTGGGAGCTTTCTTT. It encodes CATSDGLGAFF.

There are a few counts of this clonotype. The chain links TRBV4-2 to TRBJ2-5; no definite D call. The V end was cut by 0 bases, the J end by 6 bases, with 8 bases between. The CDR3 has 13 amino acids. CDR1 is LGHNA, CDR2 YNFKEQ, per germline. The CDR3 nucleotides are TGTGCCAGCAGCCAAGATAAGGCGAAGACCCAGTACTTC. Its protein product is CASSQDKAKTQYF.

This clonotype turned up a few times. The J gene is TRBJ1-5, the V gene TRBV6-2 or TRBV6-3; D is perhaps TRBD1 (6 bases). V gave up 4 bases and J gave up 2 bases, with 15 bases separating them. The CDR3 spans 16 residues. Germline V gene sequence: CDR1 MNHEY, CDR2 SVGEGT. The CDR3 bases are TGTGCCAGCAGTTCCCTGGACAGAGGAGGCAATCAGCCCCAGCATTTT. Amino acids: CASSSLDRGGNQPQHF.

V and J are TRBV6-1 and TRBJ1-1, with 11 bases fitting TRBD1. Germline values: CDR1 MNHNS, CDR2 SASEGT. The CDR3 sequence is 14 residues long. Germline trimming cut 8 bases from V and 4 bases from J; bases unmatched to any gene: 6. This CDR3 reads CASGRDRGTTEAFF. The CDR3 DNA reads as TGTGCCAGCGGACGGGACAGGGGGACCACTGAAGCTTTCTTT.

This clonotype was observed at least ten times. V is TRBV3-1 and J is TRBJ1-6; D not resolved. Germline V gene lookup returns CDR1 LGHDT and CDR2 YNNKEL (reference sequence). The CDR3 extends over 14 amino acids. Trimming removed 6 bases at V and 7 bases at J, with 13 bases between. CDR3 sequence: CASSFRRENSPLHF. The CDR3 DNA reads TGTGCCAGCAGTTTTCGACGGGAAAATTCACCCCTCCACTTT.

This clonotype was found many times. This chain links TRBV3-1 with TRBJ1-2; TRBD1 aligns across 7 bases. This CDR3 is built from 15 residues. V was clipped by 1 base and J by 4 bases; unmatched bases: 6. Germline V gives CDR1 LGHDT, CDR2 YNNKEL (reference sequence). CDR3: CASSQGTGLIYGYTF. The CDR3 region has the DNA TGTGCCAGCAGCCAAGGGACAGGCCTAATCTATGGCTACACCTTC.

This clonotype showed up just a few times. The V call is TRBV7-9, the J call TRBJ2-5; possible D gene TRBD2, 5 bases. Trimming left V 4 bases short and J 5 bases short, with 14 bases between. Germline assignment: CDR1 SEHNR and CDR2 FQNEAQ (reference sequence). This CDR3 region has 14 residues. In nucleotides, the CDR3 is TGTGCCAGCAGCTATCTGAGGACTTCGGAGACCCAGTACTTC. This sequence encodes CASSYLRTSETQYF.

The chain employs TRBV4-1 and TRBJ2-2; D uncertain. Germline V lookup: CDR1 MGHRA, CDR2 YSYEKL. The CDR3 is 17 amino acids. V lost 3 bases and J 0 bases, leaving 14 bases between the germline ends. CDR3 in amino acids: CASSHALKVPNTGELFF. Written as DNA, the CDR3 is TGCGCCAGCAGCCACGCCCTAAAAGTACCGAACACCGGGGAGCTGTTTTTT.

This clonotype was seen at least ten times. The CDR3 sequence: CASSPTGYSSYNEQFF. In DNA form, the CDR3 reads TGTGCCAGCAGTCCGACAGGCTACAGCTCCTACAATGAGCAGTTCTTC. The chain combines TRBV5-6 with TRBJ2-1; tentatively, D is TRBD1 (6 bases). Germline V gives CDR1 SGHDT, CDR2 YYEEEE. The CDR3 extends over 16 amino acids. V was shortened by 5 bases and J by 0 bases, with 15 bases between the two germline ends.

This clonotype was counted only a few times. The chain recombines TRBV18 with TRBJ2-2; TRBD1 agrees at 7 bases. Germline V gene lookup returns CDR1 KGHSH and CDR2 LQKENI. There are 16 residues in the CDR3. With V trimmed by 0 bases and J by 5 bases, 6 bases remained unmatched. The CDR3 loop reads CASSPPQGVRTGELFF. The CDR3 DNA reads as TGTGCCAGCTCACCACCGCAGGGGGTACGAACCGGGGAGCTGTTTTTT.

J is TRBJ1-5 and V is TRBV12-3 or TRBV12-4, with D possibly being TRBD1 (5 bases). Trimming stripped 3 bases from V and 1 base from J, with 10 bases between. The CDR3 totals 15 residues. The CDR3 loop reads CASSLAGWSNQPQHF. CDR3 nucleotide sequence: TGTGCCAGCAGTTTGGCAGGGTGGAGCAATCAGCCCCAGCATTTT.

The chain carries TRBV20-1 and TRBJ1-1, with 12 bases matching TRBD1. CDR1 is DFQATT and CDR2 is SNEGSKA in the germline V gene (reference sequence). V dropped 6 bases and J dropped 6; count of bases not matched to a gene: 11. There are 15 residues in the CDR3. The CDR3 spells CSAQGQGAFWAEAFF. For the CDR3, the DNA is TGCAGTGCCCAGGGACAGGGGGCCTTTTGGGCTGAAGCTTTCTTT.